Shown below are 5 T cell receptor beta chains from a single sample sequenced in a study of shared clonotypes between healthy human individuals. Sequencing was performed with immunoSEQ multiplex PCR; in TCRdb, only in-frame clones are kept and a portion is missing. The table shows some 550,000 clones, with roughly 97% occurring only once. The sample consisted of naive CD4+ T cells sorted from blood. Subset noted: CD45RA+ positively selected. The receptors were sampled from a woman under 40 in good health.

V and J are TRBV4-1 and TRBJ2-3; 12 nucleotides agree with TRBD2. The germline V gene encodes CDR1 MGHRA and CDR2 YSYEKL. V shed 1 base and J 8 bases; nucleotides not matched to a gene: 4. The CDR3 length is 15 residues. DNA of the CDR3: TGCGCCAGCAGCCAAGGACTAGCGGGAGTGGTTACGCAGTATTTT. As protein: CASSQGLAGVVTQYF.

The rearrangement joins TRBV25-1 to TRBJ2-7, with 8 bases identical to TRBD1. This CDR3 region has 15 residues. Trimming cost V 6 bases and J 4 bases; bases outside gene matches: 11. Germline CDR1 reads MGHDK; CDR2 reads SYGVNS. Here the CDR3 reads CASRPSIDRGYEQYF. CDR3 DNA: TGTGCCAGCAGGCCAAGTATCGACAGGGGTTACGAGCAGTACTTC.

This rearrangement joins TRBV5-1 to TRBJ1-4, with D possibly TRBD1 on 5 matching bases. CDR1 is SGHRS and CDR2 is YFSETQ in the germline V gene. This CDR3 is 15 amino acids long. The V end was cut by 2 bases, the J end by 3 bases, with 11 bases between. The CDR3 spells CASSFPGAANEKLFF. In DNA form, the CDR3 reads TGCGCCAGCAGCTTCCCCGGGGCGGCTAATGAAAAACTGTTTTTT.

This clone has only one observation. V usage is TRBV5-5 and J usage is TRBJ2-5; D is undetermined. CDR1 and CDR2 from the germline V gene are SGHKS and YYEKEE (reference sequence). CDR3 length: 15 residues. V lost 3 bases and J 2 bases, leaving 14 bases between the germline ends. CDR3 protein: CASSYRTVAQETQYF. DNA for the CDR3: TGTGCCAGCAGCTACCGAACAGTCGCTCAAGAGACCCAGTACTTC.

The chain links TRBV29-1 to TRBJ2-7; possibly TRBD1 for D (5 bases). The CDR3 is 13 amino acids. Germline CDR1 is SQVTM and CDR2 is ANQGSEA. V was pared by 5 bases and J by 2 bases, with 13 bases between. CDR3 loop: CSVRPKGAYEQYF. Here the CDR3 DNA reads TGCAGCGTTAGACCAAAAGGGGCCTACGAGCAGTACTTC.